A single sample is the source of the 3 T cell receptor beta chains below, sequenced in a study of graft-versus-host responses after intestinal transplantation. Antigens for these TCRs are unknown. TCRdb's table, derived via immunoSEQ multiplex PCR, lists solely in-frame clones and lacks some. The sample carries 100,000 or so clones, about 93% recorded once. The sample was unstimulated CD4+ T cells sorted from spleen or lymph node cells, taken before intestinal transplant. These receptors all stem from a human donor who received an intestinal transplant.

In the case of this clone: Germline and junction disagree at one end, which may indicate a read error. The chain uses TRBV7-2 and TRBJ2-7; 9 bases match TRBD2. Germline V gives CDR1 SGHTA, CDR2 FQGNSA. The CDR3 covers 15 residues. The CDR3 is CASRLGLAFTYEQYF. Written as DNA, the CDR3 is TGTGCCAGCAGGTTAGGACTAGCGTTCACCTACGAGCAGTACTTC. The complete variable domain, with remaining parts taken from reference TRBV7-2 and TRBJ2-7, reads GAGVSQSPSNKVTEKGKDVELRCDPISGHTALYWYRQSLGQGLEFLIYFQGNSAPDKSGLPSDRFSAERTGGSVSTLTIQRTQQEDSAVYLCASRLGLAFTYEQYFGPGTRLTVT.

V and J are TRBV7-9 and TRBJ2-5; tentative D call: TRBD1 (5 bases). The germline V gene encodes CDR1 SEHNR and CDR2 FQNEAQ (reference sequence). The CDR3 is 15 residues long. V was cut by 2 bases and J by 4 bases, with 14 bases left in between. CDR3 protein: CASSLMGQGGETQYF. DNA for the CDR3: TGTGCCAGCAGCTTAATGGGGCAGGGCGGAGAGACCCAGTACTTC.

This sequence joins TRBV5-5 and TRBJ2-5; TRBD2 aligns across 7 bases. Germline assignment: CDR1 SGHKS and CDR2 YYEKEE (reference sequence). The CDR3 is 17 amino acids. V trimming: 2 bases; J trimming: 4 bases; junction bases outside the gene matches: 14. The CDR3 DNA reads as TGTGCCAGCAGCTTCTTGGGAGGGGTGGATGTTCGAGAGACCCAGTACTTC. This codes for CASSFLGGVDVRETQYF.